The rows below give T cell receptor beta chains drawn from one sample of a study of T cell responses to AZD1222 COVID-19 vaccine. Method: immunoSEQ multiplex PCR; TCRdb's copy keeps in-frame clones and lacks some. Among under 150,000 clones listed, 85% to 95% were seen once. The input for sequencing was peripheral blood, taken on day 0 of AZD1222 vaccination. The origin of the receptors is an adult in good health. Each CDR3 is given without its conserved first and last residue. Each record gives: J gene, V gene, CDR3 protein.

TRBJ1-3,TRBV15,ATSSIPGGESGNTIY
TRBJ2-3,TRBV7-3,ASSKLPSSTDTQY
TRBJ1-5,TRBV6-6,ASSLPQGGGNQPQH
TRBJ2-3,TRBV11-2,ASSSLFRDIVTQY
TRBJ1-1,TRBV7-3,ASSQMGQGAEAF
TRBJ2-1,TRBV27,ATGLIYNEQF
TRBJ1-5,TRBV18,ASTLGGRTDQPQH
TRBJ1-2,TRBV6-5,ASIPISGGYT
TRBJ1-1,TRBV9,ASSVGGRTEAF
TRBJ1-1,TRBV7-9,ASSGMTGGEAEAF
TRBJ2-1,TRBV5-1,ASSLGSTNEQF
TRBJ2-3,TRBV9,ASSAGTSDTQY
TRBJ1-1,TRBV7-9,ASSLGQRDTEAF
TRBJ2-7,TRBV28,ASSYGQGFHWVSEQY
TRBJ1-3,TRBV16,ASSPNRGSGNTIY
TRBJ1-2,TRBV6-5,ASSRWGTGGDGYT
TRBJ2-5,TRBV27,ASMGGRWETQY
TRBJ2-7,TRBV7-2,ASSVHLARRGSSYEQY
TRBJ1-1,TRBV2,ASKRGVGSTEAF
TRBJ2-2,TRBV28,ASSLSLRAPGELF
TRBJ1-5,TRBV6-2/TRBV6-3,ASSYVDSGNQPQH
TRBJ1-2,TRBV2,ATNLIGQLQSNT
TRBJ2-1,TRBV28,AIPSGSGYNEQF